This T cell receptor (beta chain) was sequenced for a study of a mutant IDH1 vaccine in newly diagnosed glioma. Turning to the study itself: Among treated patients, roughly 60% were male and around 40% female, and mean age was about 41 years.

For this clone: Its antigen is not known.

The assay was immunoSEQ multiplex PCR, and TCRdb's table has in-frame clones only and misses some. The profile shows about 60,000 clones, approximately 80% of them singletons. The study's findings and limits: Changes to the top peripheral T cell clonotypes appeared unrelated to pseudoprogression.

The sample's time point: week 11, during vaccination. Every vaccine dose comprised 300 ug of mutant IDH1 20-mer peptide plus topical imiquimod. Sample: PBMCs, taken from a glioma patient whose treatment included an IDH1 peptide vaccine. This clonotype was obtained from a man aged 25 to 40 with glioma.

CDR3 region: CASSLEGSGTEAFF. DNA for the CDR3: TGTGCCAGCAGCTTAGAAGGGAGTGGCACTGAAGCTTTCTTT. The J gene is TRBJ1-1, the V gene TRBV7-9, with D uncertain. V was cut by 1 base and J by 4 bases, with 10 bases left in between. CDR3 length: 14 residues. The germline V gene has CDR1 SEHNR and CDR2 FQNEAQ (reference sequence). Supplemented by reference TRBV7-9 and TRBJ1-1, the full variable domain reads DTGVSQNPRHKITKRGQNVTFRCDPISEHNRLYWYRQTLGQGPEFLTYFQNEAQLEKSRLLSDRFSAERPKGSFSTLEIQRTEQGDSAMYLCASSLEGSGTEAFFGQGTRLTVV.